One sample yielded the 7 T cell receptor beta chains listed below, sequenced in a study of metastatic and nonmetastatic thyroid tumors. TCRdb reanalyzed the PCR reads via MiXCR. The sample holds 30,000 to 40,000 clones, about a fifth seen once. No treatment had been given to any patient before thyroid surgery. The material sequenced was tumor tissue. Receptors were obtained from a male donor with papillary thyroid cancer or a benign thyroid nodule (not recorded which). Some clones in this sample may be carry-over from other donors' samples.

This clone was found many times. The V gene is TRBV28, the J gene TRBJ2-2; perhaps D is TRBD1 or TRBD2 (5 bases each). V dropped 7 bases and J dropped 2 bases, with 14 bases sitting between them. The CDR3 covers 15 residues. CDR1 is MDHEN, CDR2 SYDVKM, per germline. CDR3 region: CASTYLGVNTGELFF. The CDR3 bases are TGTGCCAGCACTTATTTGGGGGTAAACACCGGGGAGCTGTTTTTT. The full variable domain, completed using reference TRBV28 and TRBJ2-2, is DVKVTQSSRYLVKRTGEKVFLECVQDMDHENMFWYRQDPGLGLRLIYFSYDVKMKEKGDIPEGYSVSREKKERFSLILESASTNQTSMYLCASTYLGVNTGELFFGEGSRLTVL.

The J gene is TRBJ1-6, the V gene TRBV20-1; D remains unclear. V was clipped by 0 bases and J by 0 bases, with 15 bases between them. CDR1 and CDR2 (germline): DFQATT, SNEGSKA (reference sequence). The CDR3 sequence is 18 residues long. The CDR3 region is CSARDSQERSSYNSPLHF. CDR3 nucleotides: TGCAGTGCTAGAGACTCCCAGGAGCGTAGCTCCTATAATTCACCCCTCCACTTT.

This clone is judged medium-sized. This chain links TRBV6-1 with TRBJ2-2; either TRBD1 or TRBD2 may supply D (5 bases each). Germline V gene sequence: CDR1 MNHNS, CDR2 SASEGT. This CDR3 has 14 residues. V was clipped by 7 bases and J by 4 bases, with 13 bases between them. The CDR3 DNA sequence: TGTGCCAGCACCCGGGACGGAGGCACCGGGGAGCTGTTTTTT. The encoded protein is CASTRDGGTGELFF.

In this sample, this clone turned up many times. The gene calls are TRBV9 and TRBJ1-1, with 7 bases matching TRBD1. J lost 1 base, V lost 4 bases, and 7 bases had no gene match. CDR1 is SGDLS and CDR2 is YYNGEE in the germline V gene. The CDR3 covers 15 residues. This chain's CDR3 is CASSTLGQENTEAFF. The CDR3 DNA is TGTGCCAGCAGCACCCTAGGACAGGAGAACACTGAAGCTTTCTTT.

The chain joins TRBV4-1 to TRBJ1-2; no clear D. The V and J ends lost 0 bases and 1 base respectively, with 6 bases between them. The CDR3 is 14 residues long. Per the germline V gene, CDR1 is MGHRA and CDR2 is YSYEKL. CDR3 coding DNA: TGCGCCAGCAGCCAAGAAACTGGTAACTATGGCTACACCTTC. Translation gives CASSQETGNYGYTF.

V usage is TRBV7-2 and J usage is TRBJ2-7; 9 bases are shared with TRBD1. Germline V gene data show CDR1 as SGHTA and CDR2 as FQGNSA. This CDR3 is built from 15 residues. The ends lost 0 bases at V and 3 bases at J; junction bases unmatched: 3. CDR3: CASSLARDRDYEQYF. CDR3 sequence (DNA): TGTGCCAGCAGCTTAGCCCGGGACAGGGACTACGAGCAGTACTTC.

This clone appeared many times. The V call is TRBV20-1, the J call TRBJ2-1, with 7 nucleotides matching TRBD2. Germline trimming cut 0 bases from V and 7 bases from J; bases unmatched to any gene: 12. The CDR3 length is 16 residues. Per germline, CDR1 DFQATT and CDR2 SNEGSKA (reference sequence). The CDR3 reads CSARDPAGAPRNEQFF. The DNA for the CDR3 is TGCAGTGCTAGAGATCCGGCGGGAGCCCCTCGGAATGAGCAGTTCTTC.